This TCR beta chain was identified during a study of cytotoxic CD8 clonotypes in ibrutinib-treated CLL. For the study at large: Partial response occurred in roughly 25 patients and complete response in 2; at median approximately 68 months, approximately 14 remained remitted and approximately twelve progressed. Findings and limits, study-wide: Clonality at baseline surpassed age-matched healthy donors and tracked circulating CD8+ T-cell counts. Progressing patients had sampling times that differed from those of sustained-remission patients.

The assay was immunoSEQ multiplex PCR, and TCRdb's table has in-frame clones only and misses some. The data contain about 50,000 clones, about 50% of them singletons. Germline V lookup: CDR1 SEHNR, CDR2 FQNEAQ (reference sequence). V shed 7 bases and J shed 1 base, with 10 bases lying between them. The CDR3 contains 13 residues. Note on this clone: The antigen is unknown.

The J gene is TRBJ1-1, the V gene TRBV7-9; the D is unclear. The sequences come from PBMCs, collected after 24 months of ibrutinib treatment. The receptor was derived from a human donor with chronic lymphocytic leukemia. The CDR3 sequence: CASNDPGNTEAFF. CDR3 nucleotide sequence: TGTGCCAGCAACGATCCGGGGAACACTGAAGCTTTCTTT.